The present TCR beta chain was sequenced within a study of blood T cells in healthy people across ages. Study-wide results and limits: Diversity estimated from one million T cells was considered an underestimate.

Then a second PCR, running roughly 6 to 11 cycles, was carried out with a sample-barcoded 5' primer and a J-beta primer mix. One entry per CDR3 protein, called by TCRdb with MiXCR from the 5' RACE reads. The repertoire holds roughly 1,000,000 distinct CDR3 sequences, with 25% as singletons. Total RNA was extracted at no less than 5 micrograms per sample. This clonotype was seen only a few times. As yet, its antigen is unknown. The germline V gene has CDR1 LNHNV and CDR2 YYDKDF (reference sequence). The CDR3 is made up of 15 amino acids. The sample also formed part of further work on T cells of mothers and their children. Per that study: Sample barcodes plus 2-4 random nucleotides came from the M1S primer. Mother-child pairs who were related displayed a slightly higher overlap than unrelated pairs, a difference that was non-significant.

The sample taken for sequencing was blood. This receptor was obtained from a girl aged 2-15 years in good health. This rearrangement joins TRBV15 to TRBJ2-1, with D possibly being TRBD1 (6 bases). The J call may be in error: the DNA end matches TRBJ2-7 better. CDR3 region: CATSRVGGSTYEQYF. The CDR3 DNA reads TGTGCCACCAGCAGAGTAGGGGGATCTACCTACGAGCAGTACTTC.